Sequencing of this T cell receptor beta chain was carried out in a study of beta chain features in type 1 diabetes. For the study at large: Researchers looked at roughly 110 million sorted cells across all samples.

The entirety of the isolated RNA underwent reverse transcription, so expressed TCRB transcripts were sequenced. There were approximately 3.7 million reads on average in the naive, central memory and regulatory T cell samples. Measured with immunoSEQ multiplex PCR; TCRdb has only the in-frame clones, and not every one. Among 850,000 to 900,000 clones listed, 15% to 20% were seen once. The CDR3 runs 12 residues. V dropped 4 bases and J dropped 4 bases, with 8 bases sitting between them. CDR1 is SGHNT, CDR2 YYREEE, per germline (reference sequence). On this clone itself: Its antigen is not identified.

Overall study results and limits: For patients, the naive, central memory and Treg TCRB repertoires appeared more alike than for healthy donors. Shorter TCRB CDR3s, moderately but significantly so, were found in Type 1 diabetes patients in all four CD4+ subsets.

Sequenced: naive CD4+ T cells from blood. This chain connects TRBV5-4 to TRBJ2-5; D not certain. The sequence came from a woman under 30 in good health. The CDR3 sequence: CASSRGVETQYF. The DNA for the CDR3 is TGTGCCAGCAGCCGTGGGGTAGAGACCCAGTACTTC.